The present T cell receptor beta chain was sequenced within a study of Ad26.COV2.S vaccination and SARS-CoV-2 variants. Across the whole study: Enrolled in COV1001, the donor was in the Ad26.COV2.S trial arm, which received the vaccine.

Treatment defined: over 15 received Ad26.COV2.S at low or high dose, single or two shots; about 5 received placebo; per-sample allocation not given. It was on day 63 after the first vaccine or placebo injection that samples were taken. TCRdb's table, derived via immunoSEQ multiplex PCR, lists solely in-frame clones and lacks some. The sample has roughly 320,000 clones, about 86% seen once. The TCR originated in a person between 18 and 65 years old who received the Ad26.COV2.S COVID-19 vaccine or a placebo. The specimen was peripheral blood, collected in a trial of Ad26.COV2.S vaccine versus placebo.

The CDR3 loop reads CSVEGGVTYNEQFF. For the CDR3, the DNA is TGCAGCGTTGAAGGGGGGGTAACCTACAATGAGCAGTTCTTC. This rearrangement joins TRBV29-1 to TRBJ2-1; weak D call: TRBD2 (6 bases). Per germline, CDR1 SQVTM and CDR2 ANQGSEA. V lost 1 base and J lost 2, with 9 bases in between. The CDR3 runs 14 residues.